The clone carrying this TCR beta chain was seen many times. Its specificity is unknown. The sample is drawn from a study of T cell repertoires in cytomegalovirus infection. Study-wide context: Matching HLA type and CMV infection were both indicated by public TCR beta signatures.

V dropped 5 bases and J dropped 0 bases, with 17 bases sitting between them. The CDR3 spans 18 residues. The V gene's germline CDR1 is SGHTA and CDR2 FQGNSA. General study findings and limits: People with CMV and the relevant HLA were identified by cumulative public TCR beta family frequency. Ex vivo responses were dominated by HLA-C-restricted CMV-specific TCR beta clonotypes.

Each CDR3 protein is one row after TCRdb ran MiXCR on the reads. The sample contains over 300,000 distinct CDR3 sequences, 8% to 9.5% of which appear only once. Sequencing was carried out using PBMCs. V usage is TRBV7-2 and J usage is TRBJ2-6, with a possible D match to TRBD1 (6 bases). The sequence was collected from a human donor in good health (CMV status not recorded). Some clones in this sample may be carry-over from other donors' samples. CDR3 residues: CASSPRQGMSSGANVLTF. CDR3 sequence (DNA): TGTGCCAGCAGCCCACGGCAGGGGATGAGCTCTGGGGCCAACGTCCTGACTTTC.